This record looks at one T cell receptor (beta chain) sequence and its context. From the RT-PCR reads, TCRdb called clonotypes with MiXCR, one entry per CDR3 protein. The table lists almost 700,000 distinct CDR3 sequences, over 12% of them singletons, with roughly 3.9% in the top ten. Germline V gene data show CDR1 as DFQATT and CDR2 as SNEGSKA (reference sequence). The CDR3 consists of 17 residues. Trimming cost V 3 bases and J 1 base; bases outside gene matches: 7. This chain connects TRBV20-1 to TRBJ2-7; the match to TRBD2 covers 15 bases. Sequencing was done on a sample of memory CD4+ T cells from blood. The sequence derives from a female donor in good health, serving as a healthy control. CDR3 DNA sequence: TGCAGTGCTAGTTTTCTGGGACTAGCGGGGGGATCCTACGAGCAGTACTTC. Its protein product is CSASFLGLAGGSYEQYF.